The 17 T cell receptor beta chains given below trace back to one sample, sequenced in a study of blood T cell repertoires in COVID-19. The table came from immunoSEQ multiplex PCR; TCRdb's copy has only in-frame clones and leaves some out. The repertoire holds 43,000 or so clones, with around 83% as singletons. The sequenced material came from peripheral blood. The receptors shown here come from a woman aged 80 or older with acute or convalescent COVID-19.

CDR3 loop: CASSRTLRGSGYTF. The CDR3 DNA reads as TGTGCCAGCAGTCGAACCCTCAGGGGCTCTGGCTACACCTTC. V is TRBV6-5 and J is TRBJ1-2; tentatively, D is TRBD1 (6 bases). The CDR3 extends over 14 amino acids. The V gene's germline CDR1 is MNHEY and CDR2 SVGAGI. Between the trimmed V and J ends, which lost 5 bases and 7 bases, there was a span of 17 bases.

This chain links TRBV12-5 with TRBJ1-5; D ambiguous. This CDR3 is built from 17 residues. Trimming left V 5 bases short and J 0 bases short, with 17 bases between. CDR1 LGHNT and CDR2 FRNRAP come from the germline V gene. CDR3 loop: CASGQSSLAYSNQPQHF. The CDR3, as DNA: TGTGCTAGTGGTCAGTCTTCCTTGGCTTATAGCAATCAGCCCCAGCATTTT.

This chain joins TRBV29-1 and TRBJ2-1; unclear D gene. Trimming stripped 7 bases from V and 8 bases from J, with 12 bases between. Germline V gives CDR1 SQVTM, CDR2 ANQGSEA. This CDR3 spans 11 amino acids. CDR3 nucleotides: TGCAGCGCTATAACCCTATATGAGCAGTTCTTC. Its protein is CSAITLYEQFF.

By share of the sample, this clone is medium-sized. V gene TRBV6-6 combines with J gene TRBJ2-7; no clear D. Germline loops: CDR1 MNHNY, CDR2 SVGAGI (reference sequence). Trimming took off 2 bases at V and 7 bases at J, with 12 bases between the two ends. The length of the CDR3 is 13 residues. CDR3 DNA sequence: TGTGCCAGCAGTTACGTCGGCCCGCGGGAGCAGTACTTC. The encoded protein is CASSYVGPREQYF.

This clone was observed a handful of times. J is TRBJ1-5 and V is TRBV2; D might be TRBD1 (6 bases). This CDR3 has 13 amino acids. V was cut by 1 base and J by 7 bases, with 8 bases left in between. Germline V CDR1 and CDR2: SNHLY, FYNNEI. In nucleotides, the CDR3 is TGTGCCAGCAGTGAAGGGGGGGGCCAGCCCCAGCATTTT. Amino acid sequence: CASSEGGGQPQHF.

DNA of the CDR3: TGTGCCAGCAGCTTAGGTCAGCGGGGGACCGGGGAGCTGTTTTTT. Translating gives CASSLGQRGTGELFF. This sequence joins TRBV11-2 and TRBJ2-2; TRBD2 agrees at 8 bases. The CDR3 extends over 15 amino acids. V lost 1 base to trimming and J lost 5 bases; unmatched junction nucleotides: 3. The germline V gene has CDR1 SGHAT and CDR2 FQNNGV.

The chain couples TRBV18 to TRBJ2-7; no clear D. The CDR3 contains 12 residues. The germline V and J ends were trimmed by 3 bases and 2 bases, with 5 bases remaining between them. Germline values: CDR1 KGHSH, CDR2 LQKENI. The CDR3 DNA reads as TGTGCCAGCTCACCCCAAACCTACGAGCAGTACTTC. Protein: CASSPQTYEQYF.

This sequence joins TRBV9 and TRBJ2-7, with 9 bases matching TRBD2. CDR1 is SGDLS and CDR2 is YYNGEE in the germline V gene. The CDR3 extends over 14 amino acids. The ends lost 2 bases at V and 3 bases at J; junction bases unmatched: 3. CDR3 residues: CASSVGGGVYEQYF. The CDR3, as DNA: TGTGCCAGCAGCGTCGGCGGGGGGGTCTACGAGCAGTACTTC.

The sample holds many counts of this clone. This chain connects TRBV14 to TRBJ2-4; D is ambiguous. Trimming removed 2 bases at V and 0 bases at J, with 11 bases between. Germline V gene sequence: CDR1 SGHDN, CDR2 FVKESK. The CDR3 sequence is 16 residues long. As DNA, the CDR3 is TGTGCCAGCAGCCAATCGAGTTTGTTAGCCAAAAACATTCAGTACTTC. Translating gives CASSQSSLLAKNIQYF.

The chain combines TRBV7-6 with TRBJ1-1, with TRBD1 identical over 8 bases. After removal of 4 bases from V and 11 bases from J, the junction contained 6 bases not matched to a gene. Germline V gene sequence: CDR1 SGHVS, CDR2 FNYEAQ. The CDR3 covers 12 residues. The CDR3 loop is CASSSHRGEAFF. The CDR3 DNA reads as TGTGCCAGCAGCTCTCACAGGGGGGAGGCTTTCTTT.

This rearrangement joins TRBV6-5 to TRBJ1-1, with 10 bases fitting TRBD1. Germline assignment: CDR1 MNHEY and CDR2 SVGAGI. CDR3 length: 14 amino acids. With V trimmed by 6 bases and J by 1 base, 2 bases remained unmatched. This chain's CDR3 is CASRDRGWNTEAFF. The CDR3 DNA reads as TGTGCCAGCAGGGACAGGGGGTGGAACACTGAAGCTTTCTTT.

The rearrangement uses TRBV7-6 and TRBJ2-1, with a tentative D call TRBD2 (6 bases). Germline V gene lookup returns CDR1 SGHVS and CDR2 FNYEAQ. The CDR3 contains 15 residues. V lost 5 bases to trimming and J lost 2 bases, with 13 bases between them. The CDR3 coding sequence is TGTGCCAGCAGCGGGACTCCCTGGCCCTACAATGAGCAGTTCTTC. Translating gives CASSGTPWPYNEQFF. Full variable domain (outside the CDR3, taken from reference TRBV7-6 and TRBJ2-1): GAGVSQSPRYKVTKRGQDVALRCDPISGHVSLYWYRQALGQGPEFLTYFNYEAQQDKSGLPNDRFSAERPEGSISTLTIQRTEQRDSAMYRCASSGTPWPYNEQFFGPGTRLTVL.

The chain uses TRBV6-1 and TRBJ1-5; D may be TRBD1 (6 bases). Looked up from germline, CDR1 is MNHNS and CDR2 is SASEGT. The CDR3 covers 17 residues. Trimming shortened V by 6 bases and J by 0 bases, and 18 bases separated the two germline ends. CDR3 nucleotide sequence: TGTGCCAGCAGAGAATTGGGGGGGCCTCATAGCAATCAGCCCCAGCATTTT. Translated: CASRELGGPHSNQPQHF.

The CDR3 bases are TGTGCCAGCTCACCGAGGACAGGGGCCTCCTACGAGCAGTACTTC. Protein product: CASSPRTGASYEQYF. V and J are TRBV18 and TRBJ2-7; TRBD1 matches 9 bases. This CDR3 contains 15 residues. Germline V lookup: CDR1 KGHSH, CDR2 LQKENI. Trimming took 3 bases from V and 0 from J; bases not matched to a gene: 3. The full variable domain, its missing parts supplied by reference TRBV18 and TRBJ2-7, is NAGVMQNPRHLVRRRGQEARLRCSPMKGHSHVYWYRQLPEEGLKFMVYLQKENIIDESGMPKERFSAEFPKEGPSILRIQQVVRGDSAAYFCASSPRTGASYEQYFGPGTRLTVT.

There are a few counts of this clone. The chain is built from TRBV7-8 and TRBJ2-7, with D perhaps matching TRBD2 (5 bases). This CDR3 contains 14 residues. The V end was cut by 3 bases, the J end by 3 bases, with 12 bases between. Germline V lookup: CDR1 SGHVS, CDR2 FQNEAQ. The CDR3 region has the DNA TGTGCCAGCAGCTTTACGAGGGCCGGCTACGAGCAGTACTTC. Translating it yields CASSFTRAGYEQYF.

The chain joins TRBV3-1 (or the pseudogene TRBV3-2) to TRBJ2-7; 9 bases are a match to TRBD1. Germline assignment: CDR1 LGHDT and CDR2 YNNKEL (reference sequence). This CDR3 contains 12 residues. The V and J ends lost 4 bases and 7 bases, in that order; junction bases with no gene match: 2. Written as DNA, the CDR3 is TGTGCCAGCAGCCTGGGACAGGGAGAGCAGTACTTC. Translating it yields CASSLGQGEQYF.

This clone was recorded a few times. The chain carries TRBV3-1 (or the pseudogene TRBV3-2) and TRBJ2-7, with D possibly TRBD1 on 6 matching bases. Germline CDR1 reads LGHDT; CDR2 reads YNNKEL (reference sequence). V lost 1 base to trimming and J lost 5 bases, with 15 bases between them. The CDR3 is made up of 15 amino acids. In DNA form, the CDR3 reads TGTGCCAGCAGCCAAGGTACAGGGTTATTCAACGAGCAGTACTTC. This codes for CASSQGTGLFNEQYF.